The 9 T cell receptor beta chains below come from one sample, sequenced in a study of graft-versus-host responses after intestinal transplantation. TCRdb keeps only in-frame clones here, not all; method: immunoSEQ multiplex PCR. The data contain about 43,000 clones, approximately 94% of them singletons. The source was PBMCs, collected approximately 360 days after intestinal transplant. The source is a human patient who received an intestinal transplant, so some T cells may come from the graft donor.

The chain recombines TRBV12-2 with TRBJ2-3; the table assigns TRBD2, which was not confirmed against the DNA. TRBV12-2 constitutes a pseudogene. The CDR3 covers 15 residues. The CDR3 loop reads CASRFTSQGADTQYF. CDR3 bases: TGTGCAAGTCGCTTCACTAGCCAAGGGGCAGATACGCAGTATTTT.

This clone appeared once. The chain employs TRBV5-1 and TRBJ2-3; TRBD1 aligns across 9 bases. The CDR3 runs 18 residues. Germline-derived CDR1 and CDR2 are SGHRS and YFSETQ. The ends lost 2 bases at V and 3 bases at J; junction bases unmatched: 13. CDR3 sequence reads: CASSLSGTGRPGTDTQYF. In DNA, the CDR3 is TGCGCCAGCAGCTTATCCGGGACAGGGCGTCCCGGGACAGATACGCAGTATTTT.

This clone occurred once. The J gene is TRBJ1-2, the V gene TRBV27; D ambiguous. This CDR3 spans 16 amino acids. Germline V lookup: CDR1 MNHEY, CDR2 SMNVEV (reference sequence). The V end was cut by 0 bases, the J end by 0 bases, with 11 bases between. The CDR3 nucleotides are TGTGCCAGCAGTTTATCGTCGGCAGTAGCTAACTATGGCTACACCTTC. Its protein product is CASSLSSAVANYGYTF.

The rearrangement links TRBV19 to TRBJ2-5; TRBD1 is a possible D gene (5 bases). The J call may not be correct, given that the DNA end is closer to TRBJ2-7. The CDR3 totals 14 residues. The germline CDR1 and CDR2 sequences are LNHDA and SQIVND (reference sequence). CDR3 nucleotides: TGTGCCAGTAGTCAGGGCCCTCGGTCCTACGAGCAGTACTTC. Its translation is CASSQGPRSYEQYF.

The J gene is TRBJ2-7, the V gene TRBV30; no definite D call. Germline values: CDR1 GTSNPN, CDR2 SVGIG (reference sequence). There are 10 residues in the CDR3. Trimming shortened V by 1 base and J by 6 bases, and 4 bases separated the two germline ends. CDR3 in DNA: TGTGCCTGGAGTGGGGGCGAGCAGTACTTC. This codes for CAWSGGEQYF.

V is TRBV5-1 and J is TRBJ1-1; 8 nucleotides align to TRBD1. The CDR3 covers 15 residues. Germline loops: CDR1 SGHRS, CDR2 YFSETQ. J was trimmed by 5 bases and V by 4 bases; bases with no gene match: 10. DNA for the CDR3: TGCGCCAGCAGCACTAATACAGGGGGAGGAACTGAAGCTTTCTTT. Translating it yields CASSTNTGGGTEAFF. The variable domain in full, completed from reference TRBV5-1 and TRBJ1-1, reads KAGVTQTPRYLIKTRGQQVTLSCSPISGHRSVSWYQQTPGQGLQFLFEYFSETQRNKGNFPGRFSGRQFSNSRSEMNVSTLELGDSALYLCASSTNTGGGTEAFFGQGTRLTVV.

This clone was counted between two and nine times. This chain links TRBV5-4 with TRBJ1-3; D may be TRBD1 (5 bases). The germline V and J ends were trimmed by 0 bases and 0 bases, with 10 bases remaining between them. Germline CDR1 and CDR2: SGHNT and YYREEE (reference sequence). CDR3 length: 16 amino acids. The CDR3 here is CASSLGGSTSGNTIYF. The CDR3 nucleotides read TGTGCCAGCAGCTTGGGGGGGTCAACCTCTGGAAACACCATATATTTT.

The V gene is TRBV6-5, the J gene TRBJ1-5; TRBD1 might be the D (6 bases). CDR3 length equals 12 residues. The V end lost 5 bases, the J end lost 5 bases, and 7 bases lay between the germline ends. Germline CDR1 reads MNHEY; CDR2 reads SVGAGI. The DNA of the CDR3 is TGTGCCAGCAGTACAGGGTATCAGCCCCAGCATTTT. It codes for CASSTGYQPQHF.

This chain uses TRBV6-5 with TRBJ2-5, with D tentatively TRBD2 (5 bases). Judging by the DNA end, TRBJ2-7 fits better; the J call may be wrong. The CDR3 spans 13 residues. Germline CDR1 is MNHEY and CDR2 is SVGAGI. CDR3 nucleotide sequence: TGTGCCAGCAGTAACCCGGCGGGTTACGAGCAGTACTTC. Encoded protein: CASSNPAGYEQYF.